In this sample, the clone carrying this T cell receptor (beta chain) turned up once. This sample stems from a study of early T cells in non-severe SARS-CoV-2 infection. In germline, CDR1 is PRHDT, CDR2 FYEKMQ (reference sequence). The length of the CDR3 is 16 residues. The V and J ends lost 0 bases and 0 bases respectively, with 9 bases between them. Each CDR3 protein is one row after TCRdb ran MiXCR on the 5' RACE reads. The profile shows 60,000 or so distinct CDR3 sequences, approximately 9% of them singletons. The receptor was isolated from an adult who was a healthcare worker with PCR-confirmed SARS-CoV-2 infection or an uninfected control (not recorded which). Sequenced sample: whole blood. The rearrangement joins TRBV13 to TRBJ1-5; D possibly corresponds to TRBD1 (5 bases). The CDR3 protein is CASSLGGPYSNQPQHF. The CDR3 DNA is TGTGCCAGCAGCTTAGGGGGACCGTATAGCAATCAGCCCCAGCATTTT.